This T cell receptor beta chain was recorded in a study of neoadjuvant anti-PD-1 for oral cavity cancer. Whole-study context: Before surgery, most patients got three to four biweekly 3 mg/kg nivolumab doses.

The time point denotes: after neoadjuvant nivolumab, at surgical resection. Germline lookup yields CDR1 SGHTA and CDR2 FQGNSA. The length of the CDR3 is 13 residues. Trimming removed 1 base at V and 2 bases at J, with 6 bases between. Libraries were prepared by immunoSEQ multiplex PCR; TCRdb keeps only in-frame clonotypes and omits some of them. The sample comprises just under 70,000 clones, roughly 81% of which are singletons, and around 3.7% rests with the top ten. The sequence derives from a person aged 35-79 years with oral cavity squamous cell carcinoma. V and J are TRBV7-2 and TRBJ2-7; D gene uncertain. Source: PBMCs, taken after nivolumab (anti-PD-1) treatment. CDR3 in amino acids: CASSLGGTYEQYF. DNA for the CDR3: TGTGCCAGCAGCTTAGGGGGAACCTACGAGCAGTACTTC.